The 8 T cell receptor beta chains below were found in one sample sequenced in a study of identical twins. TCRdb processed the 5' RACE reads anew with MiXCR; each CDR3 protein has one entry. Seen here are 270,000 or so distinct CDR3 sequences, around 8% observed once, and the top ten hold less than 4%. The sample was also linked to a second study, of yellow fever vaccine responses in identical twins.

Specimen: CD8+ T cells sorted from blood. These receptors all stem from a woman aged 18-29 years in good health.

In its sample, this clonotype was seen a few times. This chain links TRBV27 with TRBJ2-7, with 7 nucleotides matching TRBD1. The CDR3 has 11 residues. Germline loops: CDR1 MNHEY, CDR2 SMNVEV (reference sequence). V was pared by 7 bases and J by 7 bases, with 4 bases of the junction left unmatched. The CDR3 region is CASKGAWEQYF. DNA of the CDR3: TGTGCCAGCAAGGGGGCTTGGGAGCAGTACTTC.

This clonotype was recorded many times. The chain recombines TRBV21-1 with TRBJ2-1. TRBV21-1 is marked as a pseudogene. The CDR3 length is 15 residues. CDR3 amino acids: CASTTIFLESNEQFF. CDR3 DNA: TGTGCCAGCACTACAATATTCTTAGAGAGCAATGAGCAGTTCTTC.

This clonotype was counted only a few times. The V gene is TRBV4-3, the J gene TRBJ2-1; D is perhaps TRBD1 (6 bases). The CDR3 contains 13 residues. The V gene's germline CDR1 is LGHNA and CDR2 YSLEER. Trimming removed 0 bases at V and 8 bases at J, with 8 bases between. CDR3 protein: CASSQDGGYEQFF. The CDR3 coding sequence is TGCGCCAGCAGCCAAGATGGGGGCTATGAGCAGTTCTTC.

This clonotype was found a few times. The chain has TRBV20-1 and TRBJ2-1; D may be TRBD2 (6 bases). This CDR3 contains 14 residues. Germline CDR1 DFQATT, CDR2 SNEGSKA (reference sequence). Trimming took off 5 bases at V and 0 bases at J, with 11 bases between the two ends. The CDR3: CSAGRENSYNEQFF. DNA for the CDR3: TGCAGTGCTGGGCGGGAAAACTCCTACAATGAGCAGTTCTTC.

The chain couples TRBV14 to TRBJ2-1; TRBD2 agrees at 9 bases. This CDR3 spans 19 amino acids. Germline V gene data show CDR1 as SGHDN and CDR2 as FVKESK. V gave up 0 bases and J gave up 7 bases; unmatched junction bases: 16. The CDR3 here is CASSQDRVVLSGGYNEQFF. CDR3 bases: TGTGCCAGCAGCCAAGATAGGGTAGTCCTCAGCGGGGGGTATAATGAGCAGTTCTTC.

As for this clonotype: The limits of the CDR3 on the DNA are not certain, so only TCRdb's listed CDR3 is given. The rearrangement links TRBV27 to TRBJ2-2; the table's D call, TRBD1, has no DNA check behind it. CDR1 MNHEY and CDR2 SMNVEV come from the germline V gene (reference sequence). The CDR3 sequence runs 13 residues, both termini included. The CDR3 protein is CAIGTGTPGSCFF.

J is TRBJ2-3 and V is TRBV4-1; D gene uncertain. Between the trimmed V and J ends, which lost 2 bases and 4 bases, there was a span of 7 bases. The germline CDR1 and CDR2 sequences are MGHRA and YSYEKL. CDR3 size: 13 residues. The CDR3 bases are TGCGCCAGCAGCCAACTCCCCGCAGATACGCAGTATTTT. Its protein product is CASSQLPADTQYF.

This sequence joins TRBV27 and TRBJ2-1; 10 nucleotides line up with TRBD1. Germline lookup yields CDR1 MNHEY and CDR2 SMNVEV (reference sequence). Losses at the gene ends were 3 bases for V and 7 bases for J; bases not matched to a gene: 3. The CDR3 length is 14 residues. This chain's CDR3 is CASSLGTGANEQFF. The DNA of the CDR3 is TGTGCCAGCAGTTTGGGGACAGGGGCAAATGAGCAGTTCTTC.